Listed below are T cell receptor beta chains from one sample, sequenced in a study of a mutant IDH1 vaccine in newly diagnosed glioma. Their recognized antigens are unknown. TCRdb keeps only in-frame clones here, not all; method: immunoSEQ multiplex PCR. Of around 66,000 clones in the sample, approximately 80% were seen once. This material consisted of PBMCs, taken from a glioma patient whose treatment included an IDH1 peptide vaccine. Receptors were obtained from a man aged 50 to 60 with glioma. The conserved cysteine and the conserved F or W are not part of the CDR3 here. Each record gives: J gene, V gene, CDR3 protein.

TRBJ1-2 | TRBV5-8 | ASSTGTAYYGYT
TRBJ1-5 | TRBV7-6 | ASSPSLGEPQH
TRBJ2-2 | TRBV9 | ASSPRERTGELF
TRBJ1-1 | TRBV18 | ASSPTGKTEAF
TRBJ1-1 | TRBV7-9 | ASSPTGTGNTEAF
TRBJ2-5 | TRBV2 | ASRQETQY
TRBJ1-2 | TRBV10-2 | ASSELDRRGYT
TRBJ1-1 | TRBV7-9 | ASEEAF
TRBJ1-2 | TRBV27 | ATRTGAQSGYT
TRBJ2-3 | TRBV9 | ASSPPRGAGGDTQY
TRBJ1-1 | TRBV6-6 | ASSSPQGADTEAF
TRBJ1-6 | TRBV6-1 | ASSEKGSRQMNSPLH
TRBJ2-1 | TRBV7-9 | ASSLERDSYEQF
TRBJ1-1 | TRBV13 | ASSSGQITEAF
TRBJ1-1 | TRBV9 | ASSRQELNTEAF
TRBJ1-1 | TRBV4-1 | ASSWTGDTEAF
TRBJ2-3 | TRBV30 | AWSVGGADTQY
TRBJ1-1 | TRBV5-6 | ASSRRDRGTEAF
TRBJ1-1 | TRBV2 | ASIGQGKTEAF
TRBJ1-5 | TRBV6-6 | ASNYQPQH
TRBJ1-5 | TRBV7-2 | ASSPDPVPGQPQH
TRBJ2-1 | TRBV27 | ASSSGQGGGNEQF
TRBJ1-5 | TRBV4-1 | ASSPRTDTPSEGPQH
TRBJ1-6 | TRBV5-6 | ASSLKWSSYNSPLH
TRBJ2-7 | TRBV27 | ASRRYLDRGMGKQY
TRBJ1-1 | TRBV10-3 | AISGDSYTEAF
TRBJ1-4 | TRBV7-9 | ASSLRQGAQEKLF
TRBJ1-1 | TRBV18 | ASSPRPGQGASEAF
TRBJ2-7 | TRBV15 | ATSRELGTAY
TRBJ1-2 | TRBV5-1 | ASSLDGESLRGYT
TRBJ2-7 | TRBV4-3 | ASSLLSSGNYEQY
TRBJ2-1 | TRBV28 | ASRLAGVNEQF
TRBJ1-2 | TRBV6-5 | ATYTGANYGYT